A selection of T cell receptor beta chains follows, all from one sample in a study of T cell responses to AZD1222 COVID-19 vaccine. Sequencing used immunoSEQ multiplex PCR; TCRdb keeps in-frame clones, though not all of them. The sample lists under 200,000 clones, around 89% seen once, with more than 4% in the top ten. The sample was peripheral blood, taken 28 days after the second AZD1222 dose. The receptors here all came from an adult who received the AZD1222 COVID-19 vaccine. Both conserved end residues are part of each CDR3. The order of the fields is V gene, clone size, J gene, D gene, CDR3 DNA, CDR3 protein. A D gene is named only where the DNA matches it firmly. Some rows have no size entry. The others give once, few or many, or a class for an expanded clone.

>TRBV27|NA|TRBJ1-5|NA
TGTGCCAGCGCGGTGTTTTCTGGGGCGCCCCAGCATTTT
CASAVFSGAPQHF
>TRBV18|NA|TRBJ2-5|NA
TGTGCCAGCTCACCAAGGGGGGGAAGAGAGACCCAGTACTTC
CASSPRGGRETQYF
>TRBV6-5|NA|TRBJ2-7|TRBD1
TGTGCCAGCAGTTCAGGGGGCAAAACGGTCGAGCAGTACTTC
CASSSGGKTVEQYF
>TRBV7-9|few|TRBJ2-7|NA
TGTGCCAGCAGCTTAAAGGGCGAGCAGTACTTC
CASSLKGEQYF
>TRBV5-1|NA|TRBJ1-1|NA
TGCGCCAGCAGCTTAGGGGGGCTTTACGCTGAAGCTTTCTTT
CASSLGGLYAEAFF
>TRBV30|NA|TRBJ1-1|NA
TGTGCCTGGGAAGGGGGACCGGGAACTGAAGCTTTCTTT
CAWEGGPGTEAFF
>TRBV14|NA|TRBJ1-1|NA
TGTGCCAGCAGCCGCGTCCGGGGAGGGAACACTGAAGCTTTCTTT
CASSRVRGGNTEAFF
>TRBV7-6|few|TRBJ2-1|TRBD1
TGTGCCAGCAGCGACCGACAGGGGAGGACATACAATGAGCAGTTCTTC
CASSDRQGRTYNEQFF
>TRBV18|NA|TRBJ1-1|NA
TGTGCCAGCTCACCACCGGCGTCCGGGGGAAAGGACACTGAAGCTTTCTTT
CASSPPASGGKDTEAFF
>TRBV6-5|NA|TRBJ1-1|TRBD1
TGTGCCAGCAGTCCACGGGGACAGGCCCCCGGGGCTTTCTTT
CASSPRGQAPGAFF
>TRBV6-5|NA|TRBJ1-4|NA
TGTGCCAGCAGCTCCTCGGCGACTAATGAAAAACTGTTTTTT
CASSSSATNEKLFF
>TRBV19|NA|TRBJ2-1|NA
TGTGCCAGTAGTTCCTACAATGAGCAGTTCTTC
CASSSYNEQFF
>TRBV6-5|once|TRBJ1-6|TRBD1
TGTGCCAGCAGCTACACCGGGACAGGGATTTCACCCCTCCACTTT
CASSYTGTGISPLHF
>TRBV7-9|NA|TRBJ1-2|NA
TGTGCCAGCAGCCTCCGGGACCCCCGGGCCTATGGCTACACCTTC
CASSLRDPRAYGYTF
>TRBV19|NA|TRBJ1-2|NA
TGTGCCAGTAGTACGCGCCGCCTCGAGGGTGATGGCTACACCTTC
CASSTRRLEGDGYTF
>TRBV6-1|NA|TRBJ1-2|TRBD1
TGTGCCAGCAGAACAGGGGCTATGATCTATGGCTACACCTTC
CASRTGAMIYGYTF
>TRBV6-1|once|TRBJ2-7|NA
TGTGCCAGCAGTGAAAGTCTCCCGACTCCCTACGAGCAGTACTTC
CASSESLPTPYEQYF
>TRBV19|NA|TRBJ1-5|NA
TGTGCCAGTAGCGAGCGGGGACGGGACGGGCAGCCCCAGCATTTT
CASSERGRDGQPQHF
>TRBV30|once|TRBJ1-3|NA
TGTGCCTGCCTGTCCAGCTCTGGAAACACCATATATTTT
CACLSSSGNTIYF
>TRBV25-1|few|TRBJ2-7|NA
TGTGCCAGCGCCGGGGGGCACGAGCAGTACTTC
CASAGGHEQYF
>TRBV7-8|NA|TRBJ1-1|NA
TGTGCCAGCAGCTTAGGGGGCGCGAGGAACACTGAAGCTTTCTTT
CASSLGGARNTEAFF
>TRBV14|NA|TRBJ1-6|NA
TGTGCCAGCAGCCAAGAGGGGCAGGGAGCTTCACCCCTCCACTTT
CASSQEGQGASPLHF
>TRBV5-5|NA|TRBJ2-3|NA
TGTGCCAGCAGCTTGGCGGATACGCAGTATTTT
CASSLADTQYF
>TRBV19|NA|TRBJ1-4|TRBD1
TGTGCCAGTAATGACAGGGGCCGGTATAATGAAAAACTGTTTTTT
CASNDRGRYNEKLFF
>TRBV7-7|NA|TRBJ2-2|NA
TGTGCCAGCAGCTTAGTCTTCGGTTCCACCGGGGAGCTGTTTTTT
CASSLVFGSTGELFF
>TRBV7-2|NA|TRBJ2-7|NA
TGTGCCCCCCCCGGGGGGCAGTACTTC
CAPPGGQYF
>TRBV9|NA|TRBJ1-2|NA
TGTGCCAGCAGCGTAAGCCCGTCAGGGACTGGCTATGGCTACACCTTC
CASSVSPSGTGYGYTF
>TRBV6-1|NA|TRBJ1-2|NA
TGTGCCAGCAGTGAAGCGCGTTCTAACTATGGCTACACCTTC
CASSEARSNYGYTF
>TRBV13|NA|TRBJ2-7|TRBD1
TGTGCCAGCAGCCCGTGGGACAGAACCTACGAGCAGTACTTC
CASSPWDRTYEQYF
>TRBV2|NA|TRBJ1-1|NA
TGTGCCAGCAGTGCCCAGAGGGGAAACACTGAAGCTTTCTTT
CASSAQRGNTEAFF